These T cell receptor beta chains were read from a single sample in a study of CD8 T cells in ankylosing spondylitis. MiXCR, run by TCRdb on the 5' RACE reads, gives a single entry per CDR3 protein. The table records approximately 90,000 distinct CDR3 sequences, almost 8.5% of them present only once. The specimen sequenced was blood, either unsorted or a sorted T cell fraction (not recorded which). Every receptor here comes from a male donor with ankylosing spondylitis or in good health (not recorded which). CDR3s include the opening cysteine and the closing phenylalanine or tryptophan. Each record gives: J gene, D gene, clone size, V gene, CDR3 DNA, CDR3 protein. A D gene is named only where the DNA matches it firmly. Some rows have no size entry. The others give once, few or many, or a class for an expanded clone.

TRBJ2-1,.,many,TRBV12-3/TRBV12-4,TGTGCCAGCAGTTTAGGTAGCGTGTCCTACAATGAGCAGTTCTTC,CASSLGSVSYNEQFF
TRBJ1-4,TRBD1,few,TRBV12-3/TRBV12-4,TGTGCCAGCAGCGACCCGGACAGGGGCCCAAATAATGAAAAACTGTTTTTT,CASSDPDRGPNNEKLFF
TRBJ2-7,.,many,TRBV9,TGTGCCAGCAGCGTAGGAGGGATCCACGAGCAGTACTTC,CASSVGGIHEQYF
TRBJ2-1,.,many,TRBV20-1,TGCAGTGCTTCTCTCGATGAGCAGTTCTTC,CSASLDEQFF
TRBJ1-2,TRBD1,many,TRBV7-2,TGTGCCAGCAGCTTAGCTGGACAGGGAATCTATGGCTACACCTTC,CASSLAGQGIYGYTF
TRBJ2-2,TRBD1,many,TRBV5-1,TGCGCCAGCAGCCCGGGACAGGCCGGGGAGCTGTTTTTT,CASSPGQAGELFF
TRBJ1-6,TRBD1,many,TRBV7-6,TGTGCCAGCAGCTTAAGTCAGGGGGTGAATTCACCCCTCCACTTT,CASSLSQGVNSPLHF
TRBJ2-7,.,many,TRBV7-2,TGTGCCAGCAGCTTGTCAATTGGGGCGCGGGATGGCGAGCAGTACTTC,CASSLSIGARDGEQYF
TRBJ2-5,.,many,TRBV4-1,TGCGCCAGCAGCCGCAAGGACCAAGAGACCCAGTACTTC,CASSRKDQETQYF
TRBJ1-6,.,many,TRBV12-3/TRBV12-4,TGTGCCAGCAGTTTAGGGGGGAGACGGTATAATTCACCCCTCCACTTT,CASSLGGRRYNSPLHF
TRBJ2-4,TRBD1,many,TRBV7-9,TGTGCCAGCAGCTTAGGTAGCCCCCCGACAGGGGTTTACTTC,CASSLGSPPTGVYF
TRBJ2-1,TRBD2,many,TRBV12-3/TRBV12-4,TGTGCCAGCAGACGAGCGGGGGAAGGCGTTGAGCAGTTCTTC,CASRRAGEGVEQFF
TRBJ1-1,.,many,TRBV6-2/TRBV6-3,TGTGCCAGCAGTTACTCGAACTGGGATCAACTACGCACTGAAGCTTTCTTT,CASSYSNWDQLRTEAFF
TRBJ2-7,.,many,TRBV27,TGTGCCAGCAGTCTAAGACTAGAATCCCACTCCTACGAGCAGTACTTC,CASSLRLESHSYEQYF
TRBJ1-5,TRBD1,many,TRBV27,TGTGCCAGCAGTCCTCGGACAGGGGATCAGCCCCAGCATTTT,CASSPRTGDQPQHF
TRBJ2-2,.,many,TRBV7-2,TGTGCCACCACCCAATGGAACAGCAGGCCCGGGGAGCTGTTTTTT,CATTQWNSRPGELFF
TRBJ2-5,TRBD2,many,TRBV3-1,TGTGCCAGCAGCCAGATAGCGGGAGGGGAGACCCAGTACTTC,CASSQIAGGETQYF
TRBJ1-5,.,many,TRBV29-1,TGCAGCGTTCAGGACGGGAATCAGCCCCAGCATTTT,CSVQDGNQPQHF
TRBJ2-1,TRBD2,many,TRBV12-3/TRBV12-4,TGTGCCAGCAGTCCGGGACTAGCCTCACATGAGCAGTTCTTC,CASSPGLASHEQFF
TRBJ2-1,TRBD2,many,TRBV4-3,TGCGCCAGCAGCCAAGAGGAGCTAGCGGGCAATGAGCAGTTCTTC,CASSQEELAGNEQFF
TRBJ2-1,.,.,TRBV4-1,TGCGCCAGCAGCCTCCGGGAAAGCGGGAATGAGCAGTTCTTC,CASSLRESGNEQFF
TRBJ2-1,TRBD2,many,TRBV6-2/TRBV6-3,TGTGCCAGCAGCCCCTTAGCGGGAGGGAATTACCATGAGCAGTTCTTC,CASSPLAGGNYHEQFF
TRBJ1-2,.,many,TRBV24-1,TGTGCCACTCAGGACAGAAACTATGGCTACACCTTC,CATQDRNYGYTF
TRBJ2-1,.,.,TRBV20-1,TGCAGTGCGACCGGGACGGGTACCTACAATGAGCAGTTCTTC,CSATGTGTYNEQFF
TRBJ1-3,TRBD1,many,TRBV12-3/TRBV12-4,TGTGCCAGCAGCGGGACAGGGGAACGGGTGACCATATATTTT,CASSGTGERVTIYF
TRBJ2-1,.,.,TRBV19,TGTGCCAGTAGTATAGTTGCGGAGACCTACAATGAGCAGTTCTTC,CASSIVAETYNEQFF
TRBJ2-5,TRBD2,many,TRBV10-3,TGTGCCGCCCGACTAGCGGGAGAAGAGACCCAGTACTTC,CAARLAGEETQYF
TRBJ2-3,.,many,TRBV20-1,TGCAGTGCTAGAGACTTGAAGGATACGCAGTATTTT,CSARDLKDTQYF
TRBJ2-3,.,many,TRBV10-3,TGTGCCATCAGTTCCCAGGGGGGTGATTTAAATACGCAGTATTTT,CAISSQGGDLNTQYF
TRBJ2-2,.,few,TRBV7-2,TGTGCCAGCAGACCAATAGCGGAGGGAACCGGGGAGCTGTTTTTT,CASRPIAEGTGELFF
TRBJ2-7,.,many,TRBV7-2,TGTGCCAGCAGCTTAGTTGGCAGGGGGGGCTCGGTGCAGTACTTC,CASSLVGRGGSVQYF
TRBJ1-3,.,few,TRBV20-1,TGCAGTGCCCCCGGGGTGAACAGACACACCATATATTTT,CSAPGVNRHTIYF
TRBJ2-7,.,.,TRBV6-6,TGTGCCGTAACAGGGAGTTACGAGCAGTACTTC,CAVTGSYEQYF
TRBJ2-5,.,few,TRBV6-2/TRBV6-3,TGTGCCAGCAGTGACCTCAGACAGCGGAAAGAGACCCAGTACTTC,CASSDLRQRKETQYF
TRBJ2-3,TRBD1,many,TRBV7-7,TGTGCTAGCAGCTTAGACAGGGGTTCAGATACGCAGTATTTT,CASSLDRGSDTQYF
TRBJ2-7,.,few,TRBV13,TGTGCCAGCAGCGGGAGGAGCTCCTACGAGCAGTACTTC,CASSGRSSYEQYF
TRBJ2-1,TRBD2,many,TRBV27,TGTGCCAGCAGTCCGCGCCCTCCAGCGGGGTGGGACAATGAGCAGTTCTTC,CASSPRPPAGWDNEQFF
TRBJ1-6,TRBD1,many,TRBV3-1,TGTGCCAGCAGCCAAGATCCAGGGGGGCGATATAGCTCCTATAATTCACCCCTCCACTTT,CASSQDPGGRYSSYNSPLHF
TRBJ2-1,TRBD1,few,TRBV5-6,TGTGCCAGCAGCTTACTTGGTTACGGGTCGGAGACAGGGGACAATGAGCAGTTCTTC,CASSLLGYGSETGDNEQFF
TRBJ2-5,.,.,TRBV5-1,TGCGCCAGCAGCGGAGCGGAGCAAGAGACCCAGTACTTC,CASSGAEQETQYF
TRBJ1-1,.,many,TRBV5-1,TGCGCCAGCAGCTCGGGGTGGAACACTGAAGCTTTCTTT,CASSSGWNTEAFF
TRBJ2-1,.,few,TRBV3-1,TGTGCCAGCAGTCTGTCCCTGCGGGACCTCAATGAGCAGTTCTTC,CASSLSLRDLNEQFF
TRBJ2-5,.,many,TRBV29-1,TGCAGCGTGACAGATGCGGGAGAGACCCAGTACTTC,CSVTDAGETQYF
TRBJ2-2,.,many,TRBV20-1,TGCAGTGCTAGCCCTAGCACGAACACCGGGGAGCTGTTTTTT,CSASPSTNTGELFF
TRBJ2-7,TRBD1,.,TRBV4-2,TGTGCCAGCAGCCAAGAGGGACAGGGCCGCTACGAGCAGTACTTC,CASSQEGQGRYEQYF